These 27 T cell receptor beta chains originate from one sample sequenced in a study of neoadjuvant anti-PD-1 for oral cavity cancer. The protocol was immunoSEQ multiplex PCR, while the TCRdb copy is restricted to in-frame clones and leaves out a portion. The top ten hold over 2.5% of the sample, which has 75,000 or so clones, more than 80% seen once. The sequencing here drew on PBMCs, taken before nivolumab (anti-PD-1) treatment. These receptors originate from a person aged 40-85 years with oral cavity squamous cell carcinoma.

V and J are TRBV9 and TRBJ2-2, with 8 bases identical to TRBD2. Germline loops: CDR1 SGDLS, CDR2 YYNGEE. The CDR3 extends over 15 amino acids. The V segment lost 0 bases and the J segment 4 bases; nucleotides outside the gene matches: 2. The CDR3 nucleotides are TGTGCCAGCAGCGTAGCCGGGAGGGCCACCGGGGAGCTGTTTTTT. It codes for CASSVAGRATGELFF.

This clone was observed a few times. The chain is built from TRBV6-1 and TRBJ2-7; D is ambiguous. This CDR3 has 10 residues. Germline assignment: CDR1 MNHNS and CDR2 SASEGT. V dropped 6 bases and J dropped 3 bases, with 3 bases sitting between them. The CDR3 here is CASRNYEQYF. The CDR3 coding sequence is TGTGCCAGCAGGAACTACGAGCAGTACTTC.

The chain links TRBV5-8 to TRBJ1-2; no clear D. The CDR3 is 14 residues long. The V gene lost 4 bases and the J gene lost 3 bases, with 13 bases spanning the gap. The germline CDR1 and CDR2 sequences are SGHTS and YDEGEE. The CDR3 region has the DNA TGTGCCAGCAGCGGCGGGTGGGTTGACTATGGCTACACCTTC. This encodes CASSGGWVDYGYTF.

The chain joins TRBV6-6 to TRBJ2-1; 10 bases are a match to TRBD2. This CDR3 spans 14 amino acids. Germline-derived CDR1 and CDR2 are MNHNY and SVGAGI (reference sequence). The V gene end was trimmed by 7 bases and the J gene end by 4 bases; junction bases not matched to a gene: 4. The CDR3 region has the DNA TGTGCCAGCACCTCACTAGCGGGGTACAATGAGCAGTTCTTC. Its translation: CASTSLAGYNEQFF.

The V and J genes are TRBV7-6 and TRBJ2-1; D tentatively fits TRBD1 or TRBD2 (5 bases each). The germline gives CDR1 SGHVS, CDR2 FNYEAQ. The CDR3 is 16 amino acids. V gave up 1 base and J gave up 8 bases, with 18 bases separating them. CDR3 in DNA: TGTGCCAGCAGCTTAGACGGGGCTAGAGGGTCGGATGAGCAGTTCTTC. Encoded protein: CASSLDGARGSDEQFF.

The chain has TRBV30 and TRBJ2-7; D remains unclear. V lost 1 base and J 2 bases, leaving 9 bases between the germline ends. CDR1 GTSNPN and CDR2 SVGIG come from the germline V gene (reference sequence). The CDR3 is 13 residues long. The CDR3 DNA is TGTGCCTGGAGTGAAGACCAAACCTACGAGCAGTACTTC. This encodes CAWSEDQTYEQYF.

The chain joins TRBV2 to TRBJ2-7; tentative D call: TRBD2 (5 bases). V lost 5 bases and J 3 bases, leaving 11 bases between the germline ends. CDR1 and CDR2 from the germline V gene are SNHLY and FYNNEI. This CDR3 has 13 residues. This CDR3 is CASSLTGSYEQYF. CDR3 DNA sequence: TGTGCCAGCAGTCTCACGGGAAGCTACGAGCAGTACTTC.

This clone was recorded a few times. The chain links TRBV9 to TRBJ1-2; D remains ambiguous. Per germline, CDR1 SGDLS and CDR2 YYNGEE. The CDR3 contains 13 residues. Between the trimmed V and J ends, which lost 3 bases and 5 bases, there was a span of 11 bases. The CDR3 DNA sequence: TGTGCCAGCAGCGCTGACGAAAATTATGGCTACACCTTC. It codes for CASSADENYGYTF.

The chain is built from TRBV25-1 and TRBJ2-7, with 9 bases that match TRBD2. The CDR3 runs 17 residues. Germline CDR1 is MGHDK and CDR2 is SYGVNS. The J segment lost 1 base and the V segment lost 2 bases, leaving 9 bases of the junction unmatched. The CDR3 DNA is TGTGCCAGCAGTGAAACCGCGGGAGGGAGAGGGTCCTACGAGCAGTACTTC. Encoded protein: CASSETAGGRGSYEQYF.

This chain joins TRBV5-1 and TRBJ2-7; D perhaps matches TRBD2 (6 bases). V was trimmed by 6 bases and J by 4 bases, leaving 11 bases between them. The CDR3 runs 12 residues. The germline gives CDR1 SGHRS, CDR2 YFSETQ. CDR3 coding DNA: TGCGCCAGCACCGGGAGTTCTTACGAGCAGTACTTC. Protein: CASTGSSYEQYF. The full variable domain, rest sourced from reference TRBV5-1 and TRBJ2-7, is KAGVTQTPRYLIKTRGQQVTLSCSPISGHRSVSWYQQTPGQGLQFLFEYFSETQRNKGNFPGRFSGRQFSNSRSEMNVSTLELGDSALYLCASTGSSYEQYFGPGTRLTVT.

This clone was recorded a few times. V is TRBV7-2 and J is TRBJ2-1; 7 bases match TRBD1. The CDR3 covers 13 residues. Germline V gene data show CDR1 as SGHTA and CDR2 as FQGNSA. Unmatched junction bases numbered 2, after V lost 3 bases and J lost 6 bases. The CDR3 spells CASSLNRGNEQFF. CDR3 in DNA: TGTGCCAGCAGCTTGAACAGGGGCAATGAGCAGTTCTTC. The variable domain in full, completed from reference TRBV7-2 and TRBJ2-1, reads GAGVSQSPSNKVTEKGKDVELRCDPISGHTALYWYRQSLGQGLEFLIYFQGNSAPDKSGLPSDRFSAERTGGSVSTLTIQRTQQEDSAVYLCASSLNRGNEQFFGPGTRLTVL.

The rearrangement links TRBV28 to TRBJ2-6; D call uncertain. The CDR3 consists of 13 residues. V gave up 1 base and J gave up 2 bases, with 0 bases separating them. The germline V gene encodes CDR1 MDHEN and CDR2 SYDVKM. CDR3 loop: CASSLSGANVLTF. The CDR3 DNA follows: TGTGCCAGCAGTTTATCTGGGGCCAACGTCCTGACTTTC.

This clone was detected once. This chain connects TRBV5-1 to TRBJ2-1, with unresolved D. The CDR3 contains 17 residues. V shed 0 bases and J shed 0 bases, with 13 bases lying between them. Per the germline V gene, CDR1 is SGHRS and CDR2 is YFSETQ. This CDR3 is CASSLEARSSSYNEQFF. As DNA, the CDR3 is TGCGCCAGCAGCTTGGAGGCGAGGTCGAGCTCCTACAATGAGCAGTTCTTC.

The V and J genes are TRBV11-3 and TRBJ2-2; 10 bases map to TRBD2. Germline V lookup: CDR1 SGHNT, CDR2 YENEEA. Unmatched junction bases numbered 5, after V lost 4 bases and J lost 6 bases. This CDR3 is 15 amino acids long. The chain's CDR3 is CASSSSGSSSGELFF. For the CDR3, the DNA is TGTGCCAGCAGCTCTAGCGGGAGTAGTTCCGGGGAGCTGTTTTTT. The whole variable domain, remainder taken from reference TRBV11-3 and TRBJ2-2, is EAGVVQSPRYKIIEKKQPVAFWCNPISGHNTLYWYLQNLGQGPELLIRYENEEAVDDSQLPKDRFSAERLKGVDSTLKIQPAELGDSAVYLCASSSSGSSSGELFFGEGSRLTVL.

The CDR3: CASSEGEGAYNEQFF. CDR3 bases: TGTGCCAGCAGTGAAGGGGAGGGGGCTTACAATGAGCAGTTCTTC. This rearrangement joins TRBV6-1 to TRBJ2-1; possibly TRBD1 or TRBD2 for D (7 bases each). Trimming left V 1 base short and J 4 bases short, with 11 bases between. The CDR3 is 15 residues long. Germline V gene data show CDR1 as MNHNS and CDR2 as SASEGT.

The chain couples TRBV4-1 to TRBJ2-1; 9 nucleotides align to TRBD1. CDR3 length: 16 amino acids. V was pared by 3 bases and J by 3 bases, with 6 bases of the junction left unmatched. CDR1 is MGHRA and CDR2 is YSYEKL in the germline V gene. The DNA for the CDR3 is TGCGCCAGCAGCCAGGCGGCGACAGGGGGCTACAATGAGCAGTTCTTC. Translated: CASSQAATGGYNEQFF.

This clone was seen a single time. The genes are TRBV25-1 and TRBJ1-2, with a weak D call TRBD1 (6 bases). The V gene lost 2 bases and the J gene lost 7 bases, with 23 bases spanning the gap. This CDR3 has 17 residues. Germline V lookup: CDR1 MGHDK, CDR2 SYGVNS. This CDR3 is CASSEISGGRTGLGYTF. The CDR3 coding sequence is TGTGCCAGCAGTGAAATTTCGGGGGGCAGGACCGGACTTGGCTACACCTTC.

The chain carries TRBV7-8 and TRBJ1-5; D is uncertain. V lost 1 base and J 2 bases, leaving 24 bases between the germline ends. From germline, CDR1 is SGHVS and CDR2 FQNEAQ. This CDR3 contains 20 residues. CDR3 nucleotide sequence: TGTGCCAGCAGCTTAGATAGGCAGGATCCGGGTGTTGGGGGCAATCAGCCCCAGCATTTT. Residues: CASSLDRQDPGVGGNQPQHF.

The V and J genes are TRBV28 and TRBJ1-1, with a weak D call TRBD1 (5 bases). V lost 7 bases and J 4 bases, leaving 10 bases between the germline ends. Germline assignment: CDR1 MDHEN and CDR2 SYDVKM. This CDR3 has 12 amino acids. The CDR3 DNA is TGTGCCAGCATCGGGACCGCCACTGAAGCTTTCTTT. Translating gives CASIGTATEAFF.

The chain recombines TRBV6-5 with TRBJ2-7, with D unclear. V lost 6 bases and J lost 3, with 12 bases in between. The CDR3 consists of 13 residues. CDR1 and CDR2 (germline): MNHEY, SVGAGI. The CDR3 protein is CASRSSGFYEQYF. The CDR3 nucleotides are TGTGCCAGCAGATCCTCAGGTTTCTACGAGCAGTACTTC.

J is TRBJ1-4 and V is TRBV5-1; 8 bases fit TRBD1. J was trimmed by 5 bases and V by 6 bases; bases with no gene match: 6. The CDR3 is 14 residues long. CDR1 is SGHRS and CDR2 is YFSETQ in the germline V gene. The CDR3, as DNA: TGCGCCAGCAACACAGGGGGAACGAATGAAAAACTGTTTTTT. Residues: CASNTGGTNEKLFF.

V is TRBV2 and J is TRBJ2-1, with TRBD2 matching 7 bases. Looked up from germline, CDR1 is SNHLY and CDR2 is FYNNEI. V lost 11 bases and J lost 5; bases outside the gene matches: 9. This CDR3 is built from 13 residues. The DNA for the CDR3 is TGTGCCCCAAGGTCGCTAGCGGACAATGAGCAGTTCTTC. It encodes CAPRSLADNEQFF.

This chain links TRBV10-3 with TRBJ2-2, with a weak D call TRBD1 (5 bases). The V and J ends lost 5 bases and 4 bases respectively, with 8 bases between them. Germline V gives CDR1 ENHRY, CDR2 SYGVKD. The CDR3 has 13 residues. DNA for the CDR3: TGTGCCATCAGTAGACAGAGCACCGGGGAGCTGTTTTTT. It codes for CAISRQSTGELFF.

This chain connects TRBV9 to TRBJ2-3, with 8 bases matching TRBD1. This CDR3 contains 15 residues. V gave up 2 bases and J gave up 3 bases; unmatched junction bases: 5. Germline V CDR1 and CDR2: SGDLS, YYNGEE. The chain's CDR3 is CASSVQGARTDTQYF. The CDR3 nucleotides read TGTGCCAGCAGCGTCCAGGGGGCGCGTACAGATACGCAGTATTTT.

The chain uses TRBV2 and TRBJ1-4, with unresolved D. In germline, CDR1 is SNHLY, CDR2 FYNNEI. This CDR3 has 15 amino acids. V was pared by 6 bases and J by 0 bases, with 11 bases between. The CDR3 region has the DNA TGTGCCAGCAGCCAACGGCGATCAACTAATGAAAAACTGTTTTTT. Translated, it gives CASSQRRSTNEKLFF.

The chain is built from TRBV2 and TRBJ2-3, with D possibly TRBD2 on 6 matching bases. The V gene lost 8 bases and the J gene lost 2 bases, with 14 bases spanning the gap. Germline CDR1 reads SNHLY; CDR2 reads FYNNEI. There are 14 residues in the CDR3. As DNA, the CDR3 is TGTGCCAGCCAGACCAGCGGGCTCACAGATACGCAGTATTTT. This codes for CASQTSGLTDTQYF. Looking up the rest from reference TRBV2 and TRBJ2-3 gives the full variable domain: EPEVTQTPSHQVTQMGQEVILRCVPISNHLYFYWYRQILGQKVEFLVSFYNNEISEKSEIFDDQFSVERPDGSNFTLKIRSTKLEDSAMYFCASQTSGLTDTQYFGPGTRLTVL.

This clone showed up just a few times. The chain employs TRBV6-5 and TRBJ2-1; TRBD2 agrees at 10 bases. The CDR3 length is 14 residues. CDR1 MNHEY and CDR2 SVGAGI come from the germline V gene. V gave up 6 bases and J gave up 10 bases; unmatched junction bases: 9. CDR3 amino acids: CASRSGTSDGEQFF. CDR3 DNA: TGTGCCAGCAGGTCCGGGACTAGCGACGGGGAGCAGTTCTTC.